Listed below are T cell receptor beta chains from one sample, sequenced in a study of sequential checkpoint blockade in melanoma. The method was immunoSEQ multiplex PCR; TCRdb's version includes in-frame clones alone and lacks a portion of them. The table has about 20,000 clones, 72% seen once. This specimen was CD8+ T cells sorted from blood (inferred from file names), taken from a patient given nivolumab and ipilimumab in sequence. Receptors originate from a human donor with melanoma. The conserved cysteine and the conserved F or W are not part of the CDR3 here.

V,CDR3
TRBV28,ASSGRASGRAWEQY
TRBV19,ASSIGGGLGYEQY
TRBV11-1,ASRSTGGQETQY
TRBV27,ASSSHTDRDTEAF
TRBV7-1,ASSLRTPRSYEQY
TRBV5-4,ASSQNPLDSDSSYEQY
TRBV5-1,ASSQGRPTEQF
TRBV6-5,ASSYSTAERAQY
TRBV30,AWSVSYTEAF
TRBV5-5,ASSFDAAGGIKYEQY
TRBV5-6,ASSSERNNEQF
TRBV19,ASRHAGLGTEAF
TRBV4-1,ASSQELAGRSYEQY
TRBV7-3,ASSFQFSGNTIY
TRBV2,ASSETHSRDRGRGEQY
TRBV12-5,ASGLNLNGYT
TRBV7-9,ASRIQGPGTGELF
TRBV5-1,ASSPGGQEF
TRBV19,ASMSGSENTEAF
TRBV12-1,ASSFVTGFWDNEKLF
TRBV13,ASSPDRGPKYSGNTIY
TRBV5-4,ASSLGLADSYEQY